The 13 T cell receptor beta chains below were found in one sample sequenced in a study of blood T cell repertoires in COVID-19. The protocol was immunoSEQ multiplex PCR, while the TCRdb copy is restricted to in-frame clones and leaves out a portion. Of about 120,000 clones in the sample, approximately 81% were seen once. The sample consisted of peripheral blood. Source of these receptors: a woman older than 75 with acute or convalescent COVID-19.

This rearrangement joins TRBV7-8 to TRBJ2-3; the D is unclear. Germline V gives CDR1 SGHVS, CDR2 FQNEAQ. V gave up 2 bases and J gave up 5 bases, with 8 bases separating them. This CDR3 spans 13 amino acids. CDR3 bases: TGTGCCAGCAGCTTATGGGCTCAAGATACGCAGTATTTT. Translating it yields CASSLWAQDTQYF.

The rearrangement joins TRBV19 to TRBJ1-2; D gene unclear. Germline V gene sequence: CDR1 LNHDA, CDR2 SQIVND (reference sequence). This CDR3 spans 13 amino acids. The germline V and J ends were trimmed by 3 bases and 6 bases, with 11 bases remaining between them. CDR3 sequence reads: CASSIGQVDGYTF. The CDR3, as DNA: TGTGCCAGTAGTATTGGGCAGGTGGATGGCTACACCTTC.

V and J are TRBV7-9 and TRBJ2-1, with TRBD2 identical over 11 bases. CDR3 length equals 19 residues. J gave up 0 bases and V 4 bases, and 11 bases lay outside the gene matches. Germline CDR1 SEHNR, CDR2 FQNEAQ (reference sequence). The chain's CDR3 is CASSSPGLAGGSSYNEQFF. CDR3 in DNA: TGTGCCAGCAGCTCGCCGGGGTTAGCGGGAGGGAGCTCCTACAATGAGCAGTTCTTC.

Many counts were recorded for this clone. CDR3 protein: CASSRLAGGRYTGELFF. CDR3 coding DNA: TGTGCCAGCAGCAGATTAGCGGGGGGCAGGTACACCGGGGAGCTGTTTTTT. V gene TRBV4-2 combines with J gene TRBJ2-2, with TRBD2 matching 10 bases. With V trimmed by 5 bases and J by 3 bases, 9 bases remained unmatched. Germline-derived CDR1 and CDR2 are LGHNA and YNFKEQ. This CDR3 spans 17 amino acids.

The chain combines TRBV19 with TRBJ1-2, with 7 bases matching TRBD1. The trim removed 3 bases at V and 9 bases at J, leaving 16 bases unmatched. Germline V gene lookup returns CDR1 LNHDA and CDR2 SQIVND (reference sequence). The CDR3 is made up of 16 amino acids. CDR3 loop: CASSIDGTAISIRYTF. CDR3 nucleotides: TGTGCCAGTAGTATTGATGGGACAGCGATCTCTATACGCTACACCTTC.

The chain carries TRBV4-3 and TRBJ1-4, with D possibly matching TRBD1 (5 bases). CDR3 length: 15 residues. Germline lookup yields CDR1 LGHNA and CDR2 YSLEER. V lost 0 bases to trimming and J lost 7 bases, with 12 bases between them. CDR3 residues: CASSQEWGRAEKLFF. In DNA, the CDR3 is TGCGCCAGCAGCCAAGAGTGGGGGAGGGCTGAAAAACTGTTTTTT.

A word on this clone: At one end, the junction sequence differs from germline, possibly due to a read error. V and J are TRBV30 and TRBJ1-6; 11 nucleotides match TRBD1. Germline lookup yields CDR1 GTSNPN and CDR2 SVGIG (reference sequence). CDR3 length: 19 residues. The CDR3 protein is CAWGVNYRDRGSYNSPLHF. The CDR3 bases are TGTGCCTGGGGTGTAAATTATCGGGACAGGGGGTCCTATAATTCACCCCTCCACTTT. Looking up the rest from reference TRBV30 and TRBJ1-6 gives the full variable domain: SQTIHQWPATLVQPVGSPLSLECTVEGTSNPNLYWYRQAAGRGLQLLFYSVGIGQISSEVPQNLSASRPQDRQFILSSKKLLLSDSGFYLCAWGVNYRDRGSYNSPLHFGNGTRLTVT.

CDR3 protein: CASSLGTGAGNTIYF. In nucleotides, the CDR3 is TGTGCCAGCAGCTTGGGAACAGGGGCTGGAAACACCATATATTTT. This chain connects TRBV5-4 to TRBJ1-3; 7 bases are shared with TRBD1. Germline CDR1 reads SGHNT; CDR2 reads YYREEE (reference sequence). CDR3 length: 15 residues. V lost 0 bases and J lost 2; bases outside the gene matches: 2.

The gene calls are TRBV19 and TRBJ2-7; TRBD1 matches 7 bases. Germline V lookup: CDR1 LNHDA, CDR2 SQIVND (reference sequence). The CDR3 covers 12 residues. V lost 4 bases and J lost 4; bases outside the gene matches: 1. This CDR3 is CASSNRGYEQYF. As DNA, the CDR3 is TGTGCCAGTAGTAACAGGGGATACGAGCAGTACTTC.

The V call is TRBV5-1, the J call TRBJ2-7, with TRBD1 as a possible D gene (6 bases). Germline CDR1 reads SGHRS; CDR2 reads YFSETQ. This CDR3 has 12 residues. Trimming pared 4 bases from V and 2 bases from J, leaving 7 bases between. The CDR3 reads CASSAGAYEQYF. The CDR3 nucleotides are TGCGCCAGCAGCGCAGGGGCCTACGAGCAGTACTTC.

The J gene is TRBJ2-7, the V gene TRBV28, with 7 bases identical to TRBD1. With V trimmed by 6 bases and J by 3 bases, 8 bases remained unmatched. Germline V gene lookup returns CDR1 MDHEN and CDR2 SYDVKM. The CDR3 length is 14 residues. CDR3 nucleotides: TGTGCCAGCAGCGAGACAGGGCCAAGCTACGAGCAGTACTTC. Translating gives CASSETGPSYEQYF. The variable domain in full, completed from reference TRBV28 and TRBJ2-7, reads DVKVTQSSRYLVKRTGEKVFLECVQDMDHENMFWYRQDPGLGLRLIYFSYDVKMKEKGDIPEGYSVSREKKERFSLILESASTNQTSMYLCASSETGPSYEQYFGPGTRLTVT.

The chain uses TRBV6-6 and TRBJ1-2; D remains unclear. CDR1 is MNHNY and CDR2 is SVGAGI in the germline V gene (reference sequence). This CDR3 has 16 amino acids. V lost 6 bases and J lost 0, with 17 bases in between. The CDR3 spells CASSPPRTLTNYGYTF. DNA for the CDR3: TGTGCCAGCAGCCCCCCCAGAACGTTAACTAACTATGGCTACACCTTC.

V usage is TRBV15 and J usage is TRBJ2-5; no clear D. V lost 0 bases, J lost 2 bases, and 10 bases lay in between. This CDR3 comprises 15 residues. Germline assignment: CDR1 LNHNV and CDR2 YYDKDF (reference sequence). In DNA form, the CDR3 reads TGTGCCACCAGCAGAGATCCGCAGATTCAAGAGACCCAGTACTTC. Translating it yields CATSRDPQIQETQYF.